The T cell receptor beta chain under discussion was sequenced for a study of molecular identifiers for immune sequencing clone quantification. Methods described previously were used for bulk TCR libraries, and listed TCR primers were applied. One entry per CDR3 protein results from TCRdb running MiXCR on the PCR reads. The repertoire includes about 640,000 distinct CDR3 sequences, 15% to 20% of them detected once, and 0.75% to 0.95% sits in the top ten. This clonotype was recorded at least ten times. V gave up 5 bases and J gave up 3 bases, with 7 bases separating them. Germline V gene sequence: CDR1 SGHTA, CDR2 FQGTGA. The CDR3 is 13 residues long. Naive CD8 T cells, phenotype CD8+CD4-CCR7+CD45RA+, were sorted.

The sample was naive CD8+ T cells from blood, with Jurkat cell RNA spiked in. As to subset: FACS-sorted CD8+CD4-CCR7+CD45RA+ naive T cells. This chain uses TRBV7-3 with TRBJ2-2; D call uncertain. The origin of this receptor is a human donor in good health. Some libraries in this study had Jurkat cell RNA spiked in. The CDR3 DNA reads TGTGCCAGCAGCGTCACACACACCGGGGAGCTGTTTTTT. Its translation is CASSVTHTGELFF. Filled out from reference TRBV7-3 and TRBJ2-2, the complete variable domain reads GAGVSQTPSNKVTEKGKYVELRCDPISGHTALYWYRQSLGQGPEFLIYFQGTGAADDSGLPNDRFFAVRPEGSVSTLKIQRTERGDSAVYLCASSVTHTGELFFGEGSRLTVL.